A single sample gave rise to the 13 T cell receptor beta chains below, sequenced in a study of response to subunit inactivated influenza vaccine. TCRdb passed the RT-PCR reads through MiXCR, listing each CDR3 protein once. The profile shows under 950,000 distinct CDR3 sequences, about 20% of them singletons. Sequences were derived from PBMCs from blood, sampled roughly 5 days after vaccination. Receptors originate from a man aged 45-65 years who received an inactivated influenza vaccine.

The V and J genes are TRBV7-2 and TRBJ1-1; D might be TRBD1 (6 bases). This CDR3 is 16 amino acids long. V was clipped by 1 base and J by 1 base, with 13 bases between them. Looked up from germline, CDR1 is SGHTA and CDR2 is FQGNSA. CDR3: CASSLVAGAENTEAFF. CDR3 DNA sequence: TGTGCCAGCAGCTTAGTGGCGGGGGCGGAGAACACTGAAGCTTTCTTT.

The CDR3 protein is CASSEKVPGHYSNQPQHF. In DNA, the CDR3 is TGTGCCAGCAGTGAAAAGGTGCCGGGACATTATAGCAATCAGCCCCAGCATTTT. This chain connects TRBV6-1 to TRBJ1-5; a weak D match, TRBD1 (6 bases). Germline V gene lookup returns CDR1 MNHNS and CDR2 SASEGT. The CDR3 loop spans 18 amino acids. V shed 2 bases and J shed 0 bases, with 17 bases lying between them.

This clonotype was detected only a few times. The chain carries TRBV4-3 and TRBJ2-1; TRBD2 is a possible D gene (5 bases). This CDR3 has 16 residues. Trimming cost V 0 bases and J 5 bases, with 14 bases left between them. The germline gives CDR1 LGHNA, CDR2 YSLEER. Written as DNA, the CDR3 is TGCGCCAGCAGCCAAGAAATTCTGCGGGTTAACAATGAGCAGTTCTTC. Its translation: CASSQEILRVNNEQFF.

The chain is built from TRBV20-1 and TRBJ2-7, with 16 bases matching TRBD2. Germline V gives CDR1 DFQATT, CDR2 SNEGSKA (reference sequence). The CDR3 is 16 residues long. V dropped 5 bases and J dropped 0; count of bases not matched to a gene: 4. CDR3 in amino acids: CSASGTSGRVSYEQYF. CDR3 DNA sequence: TGCAGTGCTTCCGGGACTAGCGGGAGGGTCTCCTACGAGCAGTACTTC.

This clonotype showed up just a few times. The chain couples TRBV11-1 to TRBJ2-1, with a possible D match to TRBD2 (6 bases). The germline V gene has CDR1 SGHAT and CDR2 FQDESV (reference sequence). The CDR3 is 14 residues long. With 5 bases removed from V and 3 bases from J, the gap between germline ends came to 11 bases. The CDR3 nucleotides are TGTGCCAGCAGCCTACGGGACTTCTACAATGAGCAGTTCTTC. Its translation is CASSLRDFYNEQFF.

This clonotype was recorded at least ten times. The genes are TRBV7-2 and TRBJ2-1; D might be TRBD1 (5 bases). CDR1 and CDR2 (germline): SGHTA, FQGNSA. This CDR3 comprises 15 residues. V was pared by 5 bases and J by 2 bases, with 13 bases between. The DNA for the CDR3 is TGTGCCAGCAGCCTTGTAAGGGGCCCCTACAATGAGCAGTTCTTC. It specifies CASSLVRGPYNEQFF.

The chain couples TRBV20-1 to TRBJ2-7; D is uncertain. This CDR3 contains 14 residues. V lost 6 bases to trimming and J lost 5 bases, with 20 bases between them. Germline CDR1 and CDR2: DFQATT and SNEGSKA (reference sequence). CDR3 residues: CSAPRVGYNNEQYF. The DNA of the CDR3 is TGCAGTGCCCCCCGGGTGGGATACAACAACGAGCAGTACTTC.

This clonotype was seen more than once but under ten times. The rearrangement joins TRBV21-1 to TRBJ2-7. TRBV21-1 is a pseudogene locus. CDR3 length: 13 amino acids. The CDR3: CALPSGSPYEQYF. CDR3 nucleotide sequence: TGTGCCTTACCAAGCGGGAGTCCCTACGAGCAGTACTTC.

This clonotype was detected a few times. The chain couples TRBV7-2 to TRBJ2-1; 10 bases map to TRBD1. Germline CDR1 is SGHTA and CDR2 is FQGNSA. This CDR3 region has 15 residues. J lost 6 bases, V lost 5 bases, and 7 bases had no gene match. In nucleotides, the CDR3 is TGTGCCAGCAGCCCAAGGGGGACAGGGGCCAATGAGCAGTTCTTC. It codes for CASSPRGTGANEQFF.

Only a few counts were recorded for this clonotype. The rearrangement joins TRBV7-2 to TRBJ1-6; 10 bases line up with TRBD1. The length of the CDR3 is 16 residues. V lost 4 bases, J lost 7 bases, and 7 bases stayed unmatched. Germline V lookup: CDR1 SGHTA, CDR2 FQGNSA. The CDR3 here is CASSWRDRGSNSPLHF. The CDR3 DNA follows: TGTGCCAGCAGCTGGAGGGACAGGGGTTCGAATTCACCCCTCCACTTT.

This clonotype was observed a handful of times. This chain's CDR3 is CASSLGLAAGQYF. The CDR3 nucleotides are TGTGCCAGCAGCTTAGGTTTAGCCGCGGGGCAGTACTTC. The rearrangement uses TRBV11-2 and TRBJ2-7, with D possibly being TRBD2 (5 bases). Germline lookup yields CDR1 SGHAT and CDR2 FQNNGV. V was trimmed by 1 base and J by 9 bases, leaving 13 bases between them. This CDR3 has 13 amino acids.

V and J are TRBV5-1 and TRBJ2-7; D is unresolved. Germline CDR1 reads SGHRS; CDR2 reads YFSETQ. CDR3 length: 14 residues. Trimming left V 0 bases short and J 7 bases short, with 14 bases between. The CDR3 DNA sequence: TGCGCCAGCAGCTTGGATGGCTTAATGGGGGAGCAGTACTTC. It yields the protein CASSLDGLMGEQYF. Looking up the rest from reference TRBV5-1 and TRBJ2-7 gives the full variable domain: KAGVTQTPRYLIKTRGQQVTLSCSPISGHRSVSWYQQTPGQGLQFLFEYFSETQRNKGNFPGRFSGRQFSNSRSEMNVSTLELGDSALYLCASSLDGLMGEQYFGPGTRLTVT.

This clonotype was detected a few times. The genes are TRBV12-3 or TRBV12-4 and TRBJ1-2, with a possible D match to TRBD1 (5 bases). V lost 1 base, J lost 4 bases, and 10 bases lay in between. CDR3 length equals 14 residues. The CDR3 here is CASSLGRESYGYTF. In DNA, the CDR3 is TGTGCCAGCAGTTTAGGCAGGGAGTCCTATGGCTACACCTTC.